This is a list of T cell receptor beta chains from one sample in a study of blood T cell repertoires in COVID-19. Here immunoSEQ multiplex PCR was the method, and the copy in TCRdb shows in-frame clones only, minus some. Altogether around 130,000 clones are present, more than 80% being singletons, with the ten largest covering approximately 10%. Sequencing input: peripheral blood. Receptor source: a woman older than 75 with acute or convalescent COVID-19. Each CDR3 is given with its conserved first and last residue. Fields, in order: clone size, J gene, D gene, V gene, CDR3 DNA, CDR3 protein. A D gene is named only where the DNA matches it firmly. Clone sizes are given selectively: once, few, many, or a class where the clone is expanded.

>.|TRBJ1-2|.|TRBV18
TGTGCCAGCTCACCCCTAGCTGGGGAAGCTAACTATGGCTACACCTTC
CASSPLAGEANYGYTF
>.|TRBJ1-2|.|TRBV6-1
TGTGCCAGCAGTGAATGGCCAGCCTCCGGGGGGAACTATGGCTACACCTTC
CASSEWPASGGNYGYTF
>.|TRBJ1-3|.|TRBV6-4
TGTGCCAGCAGTGACTCGGCTGCGGCGCTTTACACGTCTGGAAACACCATATATTTT
CASSDSAAALYTSGNTIYF
>.|TRBJ2-3|TRBD2|TRBV5-1
TGCGCCAGCAGCTCAGGACTAGCGGGGGACTCTAGCACAGATACGCAGTATTTT
CASSSGLAGDSSTDTQYF
>.|TRBJ2-1|.|TRBV5-4
TGTGCCAGCAGCTTGGGGCCCCGAAAAGACTCCTACAATGAGCAGTTCTTC
CASSLGPRKDSYNEQFF
>.|TRBJ2-2|TRBD2|TRBV6-2/TRBV6-3
TGTGCCAGCAGTTCTCTAGCGGGGTCCCGCACCGGGGAGCTGTTTTTT
CASSSLAGSRTGELFF
>.|TRBJ1-2|.|TRBV5-4
TGTGCCAGCAGCTTGGCCTCGGGGAGGGTGGGCTATGGCTACACCTTC
CASSLASGRVGYGYTF
>.|TRBJ2-5|TRBD1|TRBV18
TGTGCCAGCTCACCGCCACAGGGGCGAGAGACCCAGTACTTC
CASSPPQGRETQYF
>.|TRBJ1-3|TRBD1|TRBV5-1
TGCGCCAGCAGCTTGCACGGGACAGGGTCCGGAAACACCATATATTTT
CASSLHGTGSGNTIYF
>.|TRBJ1-5|TRBD1|TRBV28
TGTGCCAGCAGGACAGGGGGTATAGCCACGGATCAGCCCCAGCATTTT
CASRTGGIATDQPQHF
>.|TRBJ1-5|.|TRBV30
TGTGCCTGGAGCTATGGACAGAGCAATCAGCCCCAGCATTTT
CAWSYGQSNQPQHF
>once|TRBJ2-1|.|TRBV5-8
TGTGCCAGCAGCCGGGGTAACTCCTACAATGAGCAGTTCTTC
CASSRGNSYNEQFF
>.|TRBJ2-7|.|TRBV10-3
TGTGCCATCAGTGGGGCAAATTTCTACGAGCAGTACTTC
CAISGANFYEQYF
>.|TRBJ1-2|.|TRBV7-8
TGTGCCAGCAGCTTAGCAGCGGCCTCGGGTGGCTATGGCTACACCTTC
CASSLAAASGGYGYTF
>.|TRBJ1-1|.|TRBV4-1
TGCGCCAGCAGCCGGTCGACAGTGGACACTGAAGCTTTCTTT
CASSRSTVDTEAFF
>.|TRBJ2-7|TRBD2|TRBV9
TGTGCCAGCAGCCCGGGGGGTAGCGGGCCCTACGAGCAGTACTTC
CASSPGGSGPYEQYF
>.|TRBJ1-1|TRBD1|TRBV27
TGTGCCAGCAGGACACAGGGGACTGAAGCTTTCTTT
CASRTQGTEAFF
>.|TRBJ1-2|TRBD1|TRBV2
TGTGCCAGCAGGGTACAGGGGCCTGAGGATGGCTACACCTTC
CASRVQGPEDGYTF